These T cell receptor beta chains were read from a single sample in a study of shared clonotypes between healthy human individuals. Assay used: immunoSEQ multiplex PCR; TCRdb lists only in-frame clones, some missing. Here the sample spans around 2.5 million clones, over 85% being singletons. The specimen was naive CD4+ T cells from PBMCs. These receptors were obtained from a man between 18 and 35 years old in good health. Some clones in this sample may be carry-over from other donors' samples. The CDR3 runs from the conserved cysteine through the conserved F or W. The D gene is left open where the match is weak. Some rows have no size entry. The others give once, few or many, or a class for an expanded clone.

V gene	D gene	clone size	J gene	CDR3 DNA	CDR3 protein
TRBV29-1	TRBD1	-	TRBJ2-7	TGCAGCGTTGTCCCGGGACAGGGTTACGAGCAGTACTTC	CSVVPGQGYEQYF
TRBV2	-	-	TRBJ1-1	TGTGCCAGCAGAAGGGACCCGGAGGGGGCTTTCTTT	CASRRDPEGAFF
TRBV27	-	few	TRBJ1-1	TGTGCCAGCAGTTTAACCGGGAGCACTGAAGCTTTCTTT	CASSLTGSTEAFF
TRBV6-5	-	-	TRBJ2-4	TGTGCCAGCAGTTACCAGCCGTCTGCGGACATTCAGTACTTC	CASSYQPSADIQYF
TRBV5-6	-	-	TRBJ2-7	TGTGCCAGCAGCCCTGATGGGGGGACCTACGAGCAGTACTTC	CASSPDGGTYEQYF
TRBV19	-	-	TRBJ2-1	TGTGCCAGTAGTATTTTGTGGACTGACAATGAGCAGTTCTTC	CASSILWTDNEQFF
TRBV9	-	-	TRBJ2-5	TGTGCCAGCAGCGCGGAGACGGGTCGACAAGAGACCCAGTACTTC	CASSAETGRQETQYF
TRBV7-6	TRBD2	-	TRBJ2-1	TGTGCCAGCAGCGTAAGGACTAGCGGGAGTTATGGGTCCTACAATGAGCAGTTCTTC	CASSVRTSGSYGSYNEQFF
TRBV2	-	-	TRBJ2-2	TGTGCCAGCAGTAGGGACATGTCGAACACCGGGGAGCTGTTTTTT	CASSRDMSNTGELFF
TRBV5-6	-	once	TRBJ2-7	TGTGCCAGCAGCTTGGGTCCCGCCTACGAGCAGTACTTC	CASSLGPAYEQYF
TRBV9	TRBD2	once	TRBJ2-1	TGTGCCAGCAGCGTTACTAGCGACTCCTACAATGAGCAGTTCTTC	CASSVTSDSYNEQFF
TRBV11-2	-	-	TRBJ1-1	TGTGCCAGCAGCTTTACGGGTGGCACTGAAGCTTTCTTT	CASSFTGGTEAFF
TRBV5-1	TRBD1	-	TRBJ2-6	TGCGCCAGCACCAAGGGGCCAGGGGGCACCTCTGGGGCCAACGTCCTGACTTTC	CASTKGPGGTSGANVLTF
TRBV4-1	-	-	TRBJ2-7	TGCGCCAGCAGCCAAGGGGATCGCGGTAATTGGGGGCAGTACTTC	CASSQGDRGNWGQYF
TRBV19	TRBD2	-	TRBJ2-2	TGTGCCAGTAGTACCCCGGGACTAGCGGTAACCGGGGAGCTGTTTTTT	CASSTPGLAVTGELFF
TRBV6-4	TRBD1	-	TRBJ2-2	TGTGCCAGCAGTAGGGACAGGGGGCCCAGCGGGAGTGGCTTCGCCGGGGAGCTGTTTTTT	CASSRDRGPSGSGFAGELFF
TRBV6-5	-	once	TRBJ2-7	TGTGCCAGCAGTTTCGGGCTCCCTGACGGAGGGCAGTACTTC	CASSFGLPDGGQYF
TRBV6-5	TRBD1	-	TRBJ2-7	TGTGCCAGCAGGGGTCATATCGGACAGGGCTACGAGCAGTACTTC	CASRGHIGQGYEQYF
TRBV14	TRBD1	-	TRBJ1-1	TGTGCCAGCAGCCGACCGACAGGGTATGTGACTGAAGCTTTCTTT	CASSRPTGYVTEAFF
TRBV19	TRBD2	-	TRBJ2-1	TGTGCCAGTAGTGTCGGGGACTACCGAAATGAGCAGTTCTTC	CASSVGDYRNEQFF
TRBV5-8	TRBD1	-	TRBJ2-3	TGTGCCAGCAGCACGGGACAGAACCTTCCCTCAGATACGCAGTATTTT	CASSTGQNLPSDTQYF
TRBV6-5	-	-	TRBJ1-1	TGTGCCAGCAGTTACGGCTGGTCCAAGAACACTGAAGCTTTCTTT	CASSYGWSKNTEAFF
TRBV6-1	-	-	TRBJ2-5	TGTGCCAGCGGCCGGGCGGTCCAAGAGACCCAGTACTTC	CASGRAVQETQYF
TRBV5-6	TRBD1	-	TRBJ1-5	TGTGCCAGCACCCCCGGGACAGGGTATTTTCGCAATCAGCCCCAGCATTTT	CASTPGTGYFRNQPQHF
TRBV15	-	-	TRBJ2-5	TGTGCCACCAGCAAGCGACAGCAAGAGACCCAGTACTTC	CATSKRQQETQYF
TRBV7-8	TRBD1	-	TRBJ1-1	TGTGCCAGCAGCTACAGGGGTTCGGTGACTGAAGCTTTCTTT	CASSYRGSVTEAFF
TRBV6-6	-	once	TRBJ2-7	TGTGCCAGCAGGCGAGAAAGCGGGTACGAGCAGTACTTC	CASRRESGYEQYF
TRBV27	-	-	TRBJ2-5	TGTGCCAGCAGGACTAGGCAAGAGACCCAGTACTTC	CASRTRQETQYF
TRBV7-2	-	-	TRBJ2-7	TGTGCCAGCAGCTTAGGTTCAGCCCAGGCTTGGCAGTACTTC	CASSLGSAQAWQYF
TRBV7-8	TRBD1	-	TRBJ2-7	TGTGCCAGCAGCTTCGCAAGGGACAGGGTCTACGAGCAGTACTTC	CASSFARDRVYEQYF
TRBV7-7	TRBD2	-	TRBJ2-1	TGTGCCAGCAGCTTAGAGGCTAGCGGATACAATGAGCAGTTCTTC	CASSLEASGYNEQFF
TRBV19	-	-	TRBJ2-3	TGTGCCAGTAGCGGGAGTGAGGCAGATACGCAGTATTTT	CASSGSEADTQYF
TRBV27	TRBD2	-	TRBJ2-3	TGTGCCAGCAGCGGACTAGCGGAAACCACAGATACGCAGTATTTT	CASSGLAETTDTQYF
TRBV4-3	-	once	TRBJ2-1	TGCGCCAGCAGCCAAGAAGTCGGCACCGCGAACCAGTTCTTC	CASSQEVGTANQFF
TRBV9	-	-	TRBJ1-1	TGTGCCAGCAGCGTAGTTAACGGGGCTGAAGCTTTCTTT	CASSVVNGAEAFF
TRBV27	-	-	TRBJ2-1	TGTGCCAGCAGTTTGGGGACTGTGAGCTCCTACAATGAGCAGTTCTTC	CASSLGTVSSYNEQFF
TRBV18	-	once	TRBJ2-7	TGTGCCAGCTCACGGGCCCACCCAGACGAGCAGTACTTC	CASSRAHPDEQYF
TRBV28	-	-	TRBJ2-3	TGTGCCAGCAGTTTTACTAGGACGGGTACGCAGTATTTT	CASSFTRTGTQYF
TRBV28	-	-	TRBJ2-1	TGTGCCAGCAGTTCTCGACAGGCTCTCTCCTACAATGAGCAGTTCTTC	CASSSRQALSYNEQFF
TRBV5-1	TRBD1	-	TRBJ1-4	TGCGCCAGCAGCAAACAGGGGGGAGACACTAATGAAAAACTGTTTTTT	CASSKQGGDTNEKLFF
TRBV5-1	-	-	TRBJ2-2	TGCGCCAGCAGCTCCAGGTTCGGGGCTGCCGGGGAGCTGTTTTTT	CASSSRFGAAGELFF
TRBV11-2	-	-	TRBJ2-1	TGTGCCAGCAGCAGCCGGGGATGGAACAATGAGCAGTTCTTC	CASSSRGWNNEQFF
TRBV7-2	TRBD1	-	TRBJ1-3	TGTGCCAGCAGCTCCGGAGGGACAGGGGCTGGAAACACCATATATTTT	CASSSGGTGAGNTIYF
TRBV29-1	TRBD1	-	TRBJ1-5	TGCAGCGTCATGACAGGGGGAAGTGATCAGCCCCAGCATTTT	CSVMTGGSDQPQHF
TRBV11-2	-	-	TRBJ2-1	TGTGCCAGCAGCTTCGAAGCCCCCTTGGCCTACAATGAGCAGTTCTTC	CASSFEAPLAYNEQFF
TRBV4-3	-	once	TRBJ1-4	TGCGCCAGCAGCCAAGATGGGTTCGCTAATGAAAAACTGTTTTTT	CASSQDGFANEKLFF
TRBV7-9	-	-	TRBJ2-7	TGTGCCAGCAGCTTTTTTTATCCGGGATCCTCCTACGAGCAGTACTTC	CASSFFYPGSSYEQYF
TRBV28	-	-	TRBJ2-6	TGTGCCAGCAGTTTAGGGCCGAGGACTGGGGCCAACGTCCTGACTTTC	CASSLGPRTGANVLTF
TRBV28	-	-	TRBJ2-7	TGTGCCAGCAGTCCCCCTCGACCTCTTCGCGAGCAGTACTTC	CASSPPRPLREQYF
TRBV7-9	-	once	TRBJ1-3	TGTGCCAGCAGCCGGGGGCAGGGCGACACCATATATTTT	CASSRGQGDTIYF